Listed here is a single T cell receptor (beta chain). This sample is drawn from a study of cytomegalovirus exposure and HLA in healthy donors. Produced via immunoSEQ multiplex PCR; TCRdb's table is partial and in-frame only. The sample carries some 180,000 clones, 86% recorded once. The receptor comes from a man aged 25-40 years in good health and CMV-seropositive. Material: PBMCs.

CDR3 in amino acids: CASSLALAGATGELFF. CDR3 DNA: TGTGCCAGCAGCTTGGCCCTAGCGGGGGCCACCGGGGAGCTGTTTTTT. The chain carries TRBV5-6 and TRBJ2-2, with TRBD2 matching over 10 bases. CDR3 length: 16 amino acids. V trimming: 0 bases; J trimming: 4 bases; junction bases outside the gene matches: 3. CDR1 SGHDT and CDR2 YYEEEE come from the germline V gene. Full variable domain (outside the CDR3, taken from reference TRBV5-6 and TRBJ2-2): DAGVTQSPTHLIKTRGQQVTLRCSPKSGHDTVSWYQQALGQGPQFIFQYYEEEERQRGNFPDRFSGHQFPNYSSELNVNALLLGDSALYLCASSLALAGATGELFFGEGSRLTVL.